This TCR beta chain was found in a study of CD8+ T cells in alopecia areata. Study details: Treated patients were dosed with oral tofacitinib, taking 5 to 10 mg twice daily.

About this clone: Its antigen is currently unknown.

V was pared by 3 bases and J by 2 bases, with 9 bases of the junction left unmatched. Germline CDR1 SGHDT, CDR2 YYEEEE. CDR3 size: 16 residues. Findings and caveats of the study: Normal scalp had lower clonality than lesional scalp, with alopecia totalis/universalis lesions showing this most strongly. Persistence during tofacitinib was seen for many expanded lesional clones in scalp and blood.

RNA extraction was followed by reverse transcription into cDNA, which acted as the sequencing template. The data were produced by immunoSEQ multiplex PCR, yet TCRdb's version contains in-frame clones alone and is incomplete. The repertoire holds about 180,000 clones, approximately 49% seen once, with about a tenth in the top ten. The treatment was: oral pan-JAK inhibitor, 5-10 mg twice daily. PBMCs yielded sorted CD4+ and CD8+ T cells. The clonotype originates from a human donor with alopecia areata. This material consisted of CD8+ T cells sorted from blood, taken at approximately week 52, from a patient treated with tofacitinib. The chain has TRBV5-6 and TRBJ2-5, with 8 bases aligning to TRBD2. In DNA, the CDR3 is TGTGCCAGCAGCTCCTTCACTAGCGGACAACAAGAGACCCAGTACTTC. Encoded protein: CASSSFTSGQQETQYF. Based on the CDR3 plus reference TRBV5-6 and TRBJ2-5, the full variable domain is DAGVTQSPTHLIKTRGQQVTLRCSPKSGHDTVSWYQQALGQGPQFIFQYYEEEERQRGNFPDRFSGHQFPNYSSELNVNALLLGDSALYLCASSSFTSGQQETQYFGPGTRLLVL.